This T cell receptor beta chain is drawn from a study of blood T cell repertoires in COVID-19. Using immunoSEQ multiplex PCR, the repertoire was profiled, and TCRdb retains in-frame clones only, with some absent. The sample includes 150,000 to 200,000 clones, over 75% of them seen just once. Trimming removed 7 bases from V and 5 bases from J, with 14 bases in between. Germline V gene lookup returns CDR1 SGHTA and CDR2 FQGNSA. The CDR3 runs to 13 residues. This clone was found a few times. This clonotype was sampled from a person aged 70 to 79 with COVID-19, enrolled during active disease. The sample taken for sequencing was peripheral blood. The genes are TRBV7-2 and TRBJ1-2; the D is unclear. This chain's CDR3 is CASTQTWEYGYTF. CDR3 nucleotide sequence: TGTGCCAGCACCCAGACATGGGAGTATGGCTACACCTTC.